The clone carrying this TCR beta chain was seen once. The sample belongs to a study of T cell changes during pregnancy in multiple sclerosis. Libraries were prepared by immunoSEQ multiplex PCR; TCRdb keeps only in-frame clonotypes and omits some of them. The repertoire includes 35,000 to 40,000 clones, about 95% of them detected once, and about 0.39% sits in the top ten. Germline CDR1 and CDR2: SGHRS and YFSETQ. V shed 2 bases, J shed 1 base, and the junction held 3 bases outside the gene matches. The CDR3 is made up of 17 amino acids. Material: CD4+ T cells from peripheral blood mononuclear cells, obtained in the second trimester of pregnancy. V gene TRBV5-1 combines with J gene TRBJ2-2, with 12 bases identical to TRBD2. This receptor was taken from a female donor with multiple sclerosis, enrolled in a pregnancy study. In DNA form, the CDR3 reads TGCGCCAGCAGCTTTACTAGCGGGAGGAGGAACACCGGGGAGCTGTTTTTT. Protein: CASSFTSGRRNTGELFF.